What follows are 32 T cell receptor beta chains derived from one specimen sequenced in a study of neurological immune-mediated disorders. From the 5' RACE reads, TCRdb called clonotypes with MiXCR, one entry per CDR3 protein. The sample gives 50,000 to 85,000 distinct CDR3 sequences, around 5.2% of which show up once; 2.5% to 3% is in the top ten. Sequencing was done on a sample of PBMCs. All receptors derive from a woman aged 30 to 39 with multiple sclerosis.

This clonotype was observed many times. The chain joins TRBV3-1 to TRBJ2-2; possible D gene TRBD2, 6 bases. In germline, CDR1 is LGHDT, CDR2 YNNKEL (reference sequence). Between the trimmed V and J ends, which lost 0 bases and 5 bases, there was a span of 16 bases. The CDR3 extends over 17 amino acids. Written as DNA, the CDR3 is TGTGCCAGCAGCCAAGACCCACGCGGGAAAGGGACCGGGGAGCTGTTTTTT. It encodes CASSQDPRGKGTGELFF.

In this sample, this clonotype turned up many times. The chain recombines TRBV5-1 with TRBJ2-5, with 7 bases lining up with TRBD2. The CDR3 has 16 amino acids. CDR1 and CDR2 (germline): SGHRS, YFSETQ. Germline trimming cut 4 bases from V and 1 base from J; bases unmatched to any gene: 10. CDR3 sequence (DNA): TGCGCCAGCAGCCGCCAGCGGGGCAGTCTCCAAGAGACCCAGTACTTC. Translated: CASSRQRGSLQETQYF.

This clonotype was seen a few times. The V gene is TRBV12-3 or TRBV12-4, the J gene TRBJ1-6, with a tentative D call TRBD1 (6 bases). Trimming left V 6 bases short and J 13 bases short, with 16 bases between. The CDR3 contains 13 residues. The DNA of the CDR3 is TGTGCCAGCAGGGCCGGGACACCATTTCCCCTCCACTTT. It codes for CASRAGTPFPLHF.

This clonotype has ten or more counts. The V and J genes are TRBV20-1 and TRBJ2-1; the match to TRBD2 covers 7 bases. The V gene's germline CDR1 is DFQATT and CDR2 SNEGSKA (reference sequence). This CDR3 has 14 residues. V shed 6 bases and J 6 bases; nucleotides not matched to a gene: 11. CDR3 DNA sequence: TGCAGTGCCCAGAGGGGCGGGGGAGCCAATGAGCAGTTCTTC. Translating gives CSAQRGGGANEQFF.

The sample holds a few counts of this clonotype. V usage is TRBV20-1 and J usage is TRBJ2-3; D is unresolved. The V end lost 6 bases, the J end lost 8 bases, and 18 bases lay between the germline ends. The CDR3 has 13 amino acids. CDR1 is DFQATT, CDR2 SNEGSKA, per germline (reference sequence). The CDR3 region is CSAQTAGSGTQYF. The CDR3 DNA sequence: TGCAGTGCCCAAACGGCCGGTTCCGGTACGCAGTATTTT.

As to this clonotype: Its ends do not fully match the called genes, so a read error is possible. The rearrangement links TRBV6-5 to TRBJ1-5; D is undetermined. The CDR3 extends over 13 amino acids. CDR1 is MNHEY and CDR2 is SVGAGI in the germline V gene. CDR3 bases: TGTGCCAGCAGCTTTTCGGGCAATCAGCCCCAGAATTTT. Its protein product is CASSFSGNQPQNF.

This clonotype was picked up many times. The chain is built from TRBV20-1 and TRBJ1-6; D ambiguous. CDR1 and CDR2 from the germline V gene are DFQATT and SNEGSKA (reference sequence). The CDR3 length is 14 residues. Trimming stripped 6 bases from V and 5 bases from J, with 14 bases between. The CDR3 DNA reads as TGCAGTGCGACATTACGACACGATAATTCACCCCTCCACTTT. This sequence encodes CSATLRHDNSPLHF.

This clonotype was observed many times. V and J are TRBV20-1 and TRBJ2-7, with 11 bases identical to TRBD2. V was pared by 1 base and J by 4 bases, with 6 bases of the junction left unmatched. In germline, CDR1 is DFQATT, CDR2 SNEGSKA (reference sequence). The CDR3 totals 15 residues. CDR3 in amino acids: CSARVSLAGGYEQYF. In nucleotides, the CDR3 is TGCAGTGCTAGAGTTTCTCTAGCGGGGGGATACGAGCAGTACTTC.

This clonotype was seen a few times. Possible read error: a much larger clone is one base away. The V and J genes are TRBV29-1 and TRBJ1-2; D gene unclear. Germline V CDR1 and CDR2: SQVTM, ANQGSEA. The CDR3 is made up of 12 amino acids. Trimming cost V 3 bases and J 6 bases, with 11 bases left between them. The CDR3 nucleotides are TGCAGCGTTGACGGGATACAGAATGGCTACACCTTC. Amino acid sequence: CSVDGIQNGYTF. The variable domain in full, completed from reference TRBV29-1 and TRBJ1-2, reads SAVISQKPSRDICQRGTSLTIQCQVDSQVTMMFWYRQQPGQSLTLIATANQGSEATYESGFVIDKFPISRPNLTFSTLTVSNMSPEDSSIYLCSVDGIQNGYTFGSGTRLTVV.

CDR3 region: CASSPSLNTEAFF. In DNA form, the CDR3 reads TGTGCCAGCAGCCCTTCCTTGAACACTGAAGCTTTCTTT. This sequence joins TRBV5-6 and TRBJ1-1, with D hard to call. The CDR3 spans 13 residues. V was cut by 4 bases and J by 0 bases, with 7 bases left in between. Germline V gene sequence: CDR1 SGHDT, CDR2 YYEEEE.

This clonotype has at least ten counts. The chain links TRBV7-3 to TRBJ2-1, with 8 bases matching TRBD2. The CDR3 contains 16 residues. Germline loops: CDR1 SGHTA, CDR2 FQGTGA. J gave up 5 bases and V 0 bases, and 6 bases lay outside the gene matches. CDR3: CASSLTGGGLNNEQFF. CDR3 DNA sequence: TGTGCCAGCAGCTTAACGGGCGGGGGGCTTAACAATGAGCAGTTCTTC.

The sample holds many counts of this clonotype. The genes are TRBV5-1 and TRBJ2-7; D unresolved. Germline CDR1 reads SGHRS; CDR2 reads YFSETQ. This CDR3 comprises 14 residues. The germline V and J ends were trimmed by 0 bases and 7 bases, with 14 bases remaining between them. The CDR3 DNA is TGCGCCAGCAGCTTGGCACAGATCCCCGGGGAGCAGTACTTC. Protein sequence: CASSLAQIPGEQYF.

This clonotype was recorded many times. This chain joins TRBV5-1 and TRBJ1-5; D not resolved. The CDR3 extends over 16 amino acids. Germline assignment: CDR1 SGHRS and CDR2 YFSETQ. Trimming took off 0 bases at V and 1 base at J, with 11 bases between the two ends. In DNA form, the CDR3 reads TGCGCCAGCAGCTTGGCCCCGGCGGGCAGCAATCAGCCCCAGCATTTT. Its protein product is CASSLAPAGSNQPQHF.

This chain joins TRBV5-6 and TRBJ2-7, with D unclear. Trimming left V 0 bases short and J 2 bases short, with 6 bases between. CDR1 is SGHDT, CDR2 YYEEEE, per germline. This CDR3 spans 13 amino acids. The CDR3: CASSLDSTYEQYF. CDR3 DNA sequence: TGTGCCAGCAGCTTGGACAGTACCTACGAGCAGTACTTC. Full variable domain (missing parts from reference TRBV5-6 and TRBJ2-7): DAGVTQSPTHLIKTRGQQVTLRCSPKSGHDTVSWYQQALGQGPQFIFQYYEEEERQRGNFPDRFSGHQFPNYSSELNVNALLLGDSALYLCASSLDSTYEQYFGPGTRLTVT.

This clonotype was detected a few times. The chain has TRBV5-1 and TRBJ2-3; 9 bases are a match to TRBD1. CDR3 size: 16 residues. Trimming cost V 4 bases and J 0 bases; bases outside gene matches: 6. Per germline, CDR1 SGHRS and CDR2 YFSETQ. The DNA of the CDR3 is TGCGCCAGCAGCCTGACAGGGGGGAAGAGCACAGATACGCAGTATTTT. This encodes CASSLTGGKSTDTQYF.

This clonotype was picked up many times. The V gene is TRBV4-1, the J gene TRBJ2-5, with D perhaps TRBD2 (6 bases). Germline V lookup: CDR1 MGHRA, CDR2 YSYEKL. V dropped 7 bases and J dropped 7 bases, with 13 bases sitting between them. The CDR3 spans 12 residues. CDR3 DNA: TGCGCCAGCACTCCCGTCGGGGGGACCCAGTACTTC. Translating gives CASTPVGGTQYF.

The table lists this clonotype with a few counts. At one end the junction does not follow the germline gene, possibly because of a read error. J is TRBJ1-6 and V is TRBV5-6; no clear D gene. Germline V CDR1 and CDR2: SGHDT, YYEEEE. The CDR3 covers 15 residues. The CDR3 sequence is CASSLGAGYNSPLNF. The CDR3 DNA reads as TGTGCCAGCAGCTTGGGTGCAGGATATAATTCACCCCTCAACTTT. Together with reference TRBV5-6 and TRBJ1-6, the CDR3 gives the full variable domain: DAGVTQSPTHLIKTRGQQVTLRCSPKSGHDTVSWYQQALGQGPQFIFQYYEEEERQRGNFPDRFSGHQFPNYSSELNVNALLLGDSALYLCASSLGAGYNSPLNFGNGTRLTVT.

This clonotype has at least ten counts. J is TRBJ1-1 and V is TRBV5-1; 9 nucleotides line up with TRBD1. Germline-derived CDR1 and CDR2 are SGHRS and YFSETQ. This CDR3 contains 14 residues. The ends lost 4 bases at V and 5 bases at J; junction bases unmatched: 6. The CDR3 nucleotides are TGCGCCAGCAGCGGTCCCGGGACAGGGACTGAAGCTTTCTTT. Protein sequence: CASSGPGTGTEAFF.

This clonotype came up many times. Germline and junction disagree at one end, which may indicate a read error. This sequence joins TRBV20-1 and TRBJ1-5, with D hard to call. The CDR3 has 13 amino acids. Germline V CDR1 and CDR2: DFQATT, SNEGSKA (reference sequence). The CDR3 reads CSAIGESNQPQNF. The CDR3 DNA follows: TGCAGTGCCATAGGTGAAAGCAATCAGCCCCAGAATTTT.

In its sample, this clonotype was seen many times. The chain has TRBV2 and TRBJ1-5; no definite D call. Trimming took off 9 bases at V and 6 bases at J, with 12 bases between the two ends. The CDR3 totals 12 residues. Per germline, CDR1 SNHLY and CDR2 FYNNEI. The CDR3 loop is CASSPEAQPQHF. DNA for the CDR3: TGTGCCAGTAGCCCGGAGGCTCAGCCCCAGCATTTT. The whole variable domain, remainder taken from reference TRBV2 and TRBJ1-5, is EPEVTQTPSHQVTQMGQEVILRCVPISNHLYFYWYRQILGQKVEFLVSFYNNEISEKSEIFDDQFSVERPDGSNFTLKIRSTKLEDSAMYFCASSPEAQPQHFGDGTRLSIL.

There are many counts of this clonotype. V usage is TRBV5-1 and J usage is TRBJ2-5, with 7 bases identical to TRBD1. The CDR3 covers 13 residues. Germline V gene data show CDR1 as SGHRS and CDR2 as YFSETQ. V dropped 3 bases and J dropped 9; count of bases not matched to a gene: 8. Written as DNA, the CDR3 is TGCGCCAGCAGCTCCATACCGCAGGGGGCCCAGTACTTC. This codes for CASSSIPQGAQYF.

This clonotype was recorded at least ten times. The junction does not match germline at one end; this may be a read error. The chain recombines TRBV2 with TRBJ1-6; D may be TRBD1 (6 bases). The CDR3 has 13 residues. Germline loops: CDR1 SNHLY, CDR2 FYNNEI. CDR3 protein: CASKVDSNSPLNF. The CDR3 coding sequence is TGTGCCAGCAAGGTGGACAGTAATTCACCCCTCAACTTT.

In its sample, this clonotype was seen many times. This chain joins TRBV28 and TRBJ1-2, with D uncertain. Trimming stripped 2 bases from V and 8 bases from J, with 15 bases between. CDR3 size: 14 residues. From germline, CDR1 is MDHEN and CDR2 SYDVKM. The DNA of the CDR3 is TGTGCCAGCAGTTTACAATCCAGTCTCAGGGGCTACACCTTC. It is translated as CASSLQSSLRGYTF.

The table lists this clonotype with many counts. DNA for the CDR3: TGTGCCAGCAGTTTTCGGGACGACAAAGAGACCCAGTACTTC. This encodes CASSFRDDKETQYF. This chain connects TRBV12-3 or TRBV12-4 to TRBJ2-5; the D call may be TRBD1 or TRBD2 (5 bases each). The CDR3 has 14 amino acids. V shed 3 bases and J shed 3 bases, with 11 bases lying between them.

There are many counts of this clonotype. This chain joins TRBV5-1 and TRBJ1-1, with D hard to call. V was pared by 0 bases and J by 4 bases, with 7 bases between. The CDR3 runs 13 residues. Per the germline V gene, CDR1 is SGHRS and CDR2 is YFSETQ. The CDR3 coding sequence is TGCGCCAGCAGCTTGGCAAAAAGCACTGAAGCTTTCTTT. Protein product: CASSLAKSTEAFF. Looking up the rest from reference TRBV5-1 and TRBJ1-1 gives the full variable domain: KAGVTQTPRYLIKTRGQQVTLSCSPISGHRSVSWYQQTPGQGLQFLFEYFSETQRNKGNFPGRFSGRQFSNSRSEMNVSTLELGDSALYLCASSLAKSTEAFFGQGTRLTVV.

This clonotype is a singleton in its sample. The V and J genes are TRBV12-3 or TRBV12-4 and TRBJ2-2; either TRBD1 or TRBD2 may fit D (6 bases each). The CDR3 runs to 16 residues. Trimming left V 3 bases short and J 5 bases short, with 16 bases between. The CDR3 loop is CASSFGVGGATGELFF. The CDR3 nucleotides read TGTGCCAGCAGTTTTGGGGTGGGGGGCGCGACCGGGGAGCTGTTTTTT.

This clonotype was seen repeatedly, ten times or more. V and J are TRBV15 and TRBJ2-5, with D perhaps matching TRBD2 (6 bases). Per the germline V gene, CDR1 is LNHNV and CDR2 is YYDKDF (reference sequence). The CDR3 consists of 15 residues. V dropped 0 bases and J dropped 4 bases, with 12 bases sitting between them. In nucleotides, the CDR3 is TGTGCCACCAGCAGAGATCTGCTGCGGGGAGAGACCCAGTACTTC. Protein: CATSRDLLRGETQYF.

This clonotype was recorded many times. This chain links TRBV12-3 or TRBV12-4 with TRBJ1-5; 9 bases match TRBD1. Losses at the gene ends were 6 bases for V and 4 bases for J; bases not matched to a gene: 4. CDR3 size: 14 residues. CDR3 loop: CASRDRGGNQPQHF. DNA for the CDR3: TGTGCCAGCAGGGACAGGGGAGGGAATCAGCCCCAGCATTTT.

This clonotype came up many times. The chain employs TRBV20-1 and TRBJ2-3; TRBD2 agrees at 9 bases. This CDR3 comprises 15 residues. Germline V gives CDR1 DFQATT, CDR2 SNEGSKA (reference sequence). The chain's CDR3 is CSAGRRGGGTDTQYF. CDR3 DNA: TGCAGCGCTGGAAGGCGGGGGGGCGGCACAGATACGCAGTATTTT.

This clonotype was counted only a few times. This chain joins TRBV20-1 and TRBJ2-2; TRBD1 matches at 7 bases. In germline, CDR1 is DFQATT, CDR2 SNEGSKA (reference sequence). The J segment lost 4 bases and the V segment lost 5 bases, leaving 4 bases of the junction unmatched. This CDR3 has 13 residues. CDR3 nucleotides: TGCAGTGCTCCTACAGGGGCCACCGGGGAGCTGTTTTTT. Amino acids: CSAPTGATGELFF.

This clonotype has at least ten counts. The chain couples TRBV14 to TRBJ2-5, with D possibly being TRBD2 (6 bases). The V and J ends lost 5 bases and 0 bases respectively, with 10 bases between them. The CDR3 length is 14 residues. The germline gives CDR1 SGHDN, CDR2 FVKESK. In DNA form, the CDR3 reads TGTGCCAGCAGCTCAGGGAGGTACCAAGAGACCCAGTACTTC. The encoded protein is CASSSGRYQETQYF.

This clonotype has only a few counts. The V gene is TRBV12-3 or TRBV12-4, the J gene TRBJ1-6; 7 bases match TRBD1. This CDR3 comprises 15 residues. J lost 10 bases, V lost 6 bases, and 12 bases had no gene match. As DNA, the CDR3 is TGTGCCAGCAGCCTCGGGACAGCCCTTCGGTCACCCCTCCACTTT. Its translation is CASSLGTALRSPLHF.